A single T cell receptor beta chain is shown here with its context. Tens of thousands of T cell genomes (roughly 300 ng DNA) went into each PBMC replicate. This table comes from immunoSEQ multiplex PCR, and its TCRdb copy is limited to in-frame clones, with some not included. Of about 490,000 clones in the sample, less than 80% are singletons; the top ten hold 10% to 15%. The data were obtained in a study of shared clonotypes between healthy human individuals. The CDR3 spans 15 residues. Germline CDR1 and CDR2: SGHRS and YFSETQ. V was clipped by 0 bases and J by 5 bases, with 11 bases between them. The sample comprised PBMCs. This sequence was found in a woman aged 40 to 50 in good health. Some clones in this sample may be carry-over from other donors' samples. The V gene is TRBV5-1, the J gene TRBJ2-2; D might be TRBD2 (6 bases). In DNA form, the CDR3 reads TGCGCCAGCAGCTTGGGGCCGGAGGGAACCGGGGAGCTGTTTTTT. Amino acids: CASSLGPEGTGELFF.